Listed below are T cell receptor beta chains from one sample, sequenced in a study of blood T cells in healthy people across ages. TCRdb reanalysed the 5' RACE reads using MiXCR and keeps one entry per CDR3 protein. This table holds approximately 1.5 million distinct CDR3 sequences, approximately 43% found once. The sample consisted of blood. Every receptor here comes from a woman aged 18-35 years in good health. The CDR3 runs from the conserved cysteine through the conserved F or W. The order of the fields is D gene, V gene, J gene, clone size, CDR3 protein, CDR3 DNA. D genes are given only for firm matches. Expanded clones are given a class, and other clones once, few, many or no size at all.

TRBD2	TRBV27	TRBJ2-3	few	CASSSLGGYNTQYF	TGTGCCAGCAGTTCACTCGGGGGGTATAATACGCAGTATTTT
NA	TRBV27	TRBJ2-1	few	CASSSPRGKNLNEQFF	TGTGCCAGCAGTTCCCCACGGGGGAAGAACCTAAATGAGCAGTTCTTC
NA	TRBV7-2	TRBJ2-7	NA	CASSLGIREQYF	TGTGCCAGCAGCTTAGGGATCCGCGAGCAGTACTTC
NA	TRBV30	TRBJ1-6	NA	CAWSVAGLGSPPHF	TGTGCCTGGAGTGTAGCCGGGTTGGGTTCACCCCCCCACTTT
NA	TRBV27	TRBJ2-7	few	CASSPQSPYEQYF	TGTGCCAGCAGTCCCCAAAGTCCCTACGAGCAGTACTTC
NA	TRBV12-3/TRBV12-4	TRBJ1-1	few	CASTQQVGIRATEAFF	TGTGCCAGCACCCAACAGGTGGGAATCCGGGCCACTGAAGCTTTCTTT
TRBD1	TRBV6-6	TRBJ1-6	NA	CASSTTTGFNSPLHF	TGTGCCAGCAGTACCACGACAGGGTTCAATTCACCCCTCCACTTT
NA	TRBV4-3	TRBJ2-5	few	CASSQDGASKQYF	TGCGCCAGCAGCCAAGATGGGGCTAGCAAGCAGTACTTC
NA	TRBV5-1	TRBJ2-1	NA	CASSLRVTSYNEQFF	TGCGCCAGCAGCTTAAGGGTCACGTCATACAATGAGCAGTTCTTC
TRBD1	TRBV4-3	TRBJ2-7	NA	CASSQVRGTGVSEQYF	TGCGCCAGCAGCCAAGTCCGGGGGACAGGGGTTAGCGAGCAGTACTTC
NA	TRBV29-1	TRBJ1-4	few	CSGESGEKLFF	TGCAGCGGTGAGAGTGGAGAAAAACTGTTTTTT
TRBD2	TRBV20-1	TRBJ2-1	NA	CSARTSSLYNEQFF	TGCAGTGCCAGGACTAGCTCCCTCTACAATGAGCAGTTCTTC
NA	TRBV7-8	TRBJ2-3	once	CASSSYGTHLADTQYF	TGTGCCAGCAGCTCTTACGGGACCCATCTCGCAGATACGCAGTATTTT
TRBD1	TRBV4-1	TRBJ1-6	NA	CASSQVGGQGDSPLHF	TGCGCCAGCAGCCAAGTAGGGGGACAGGGGGACTCACCCCTCCACTTT
NA	TRBV6-5	TRBJ2-1	NA	CASSLKSSYNEQFF	TGTGCCAGCTCTCTTAAGAGCTCCTACAATGAGCAGTTCTTC
TRBD1	TRBV10-3	TRBJ1-2	NA	CAISPQGVSGYTF	TGTGCCATCAGTCCTCAGGGGGTGAGTGGCTACACCTTC
NA	TRBV4-3	TRBJ2-3	few	CASSQDTGRSTDTQYF	TGCGCCAGCAGCCAAGATACAGGCAGGAGCACAGATACGCAGTATTTT
TRBD2	TRBV20-1	TRBJ2-7	NA	CSATGLAGEQYF	TGCAGTGCCACGGGACTAGCGGGAGAGCAGTACTTC